The 22 T cell receptor beta chains in this list originate from one sample, sequenced in a study of shared clonotypes between healthy human individuals. Profiling relied on immunoSEQ multiplex PCR, and the TCRdb table lists in-frame clones only, not all of them. The repertoire holds over a million clones, approximately 98% seen once, with roughly 0.4% in the top ten. Sequenced material: naive CD4+ T cells sorted from blood. The subset here: CD45RA+ positively selected. The receptors were sampled from a man in his thirties or forties in good health.

The chain couples TRBV5-1 to TRBJ2-7; 8 bases are a match to TRBD1. Trimming removed 0 bases from V and 3 bases from J; junction bases left unmatched: 5. The CDR3 has 15 amino acids. Germline V lookup: CDR1 SGHRS, CDR2 YFSETQ. The CDR3: CASSLEGDRGYEQYF. CDR3 coding DNA: TGCGCCAGCAGCTTGGAAGGTGACAGGGGCTACGAGCAGTACTTC.

The rearrangement links TRBV27 to TRBJ1-2, with a tentative D call TRBD1 (6 bases). The CDR3 consists of 14 residues. Per the germline V gene, CDR1 is MNHEY and CDR2 is SMNVEV (reference sequence). V was trimmed by 5 bases and J by 2 bases, leaving 12 bases between them. For the CDR3, the DNA is TGTGCCAGCAGTCCAAACAGGGAAAACTATGGCTACACCTTC. Translation: CASSPNRENYGYTF.

The V call is TRBV28, the J call TRBJ2-3; 9 bases are a match to TRBD2. V lost 3 bases to trimming and J lost 2 bases; unmatched junction nucleotides: 6. The germline gives CDR1 MDHEN, CDR2 SYDVKM. The CDR3 is made up of 16 amino acids. In DNA, the CDR3 is TGTGCCAGCAGTTTCGTCCTAGCGGGGATCACAGATACGCAGTATTTT. It codes for CASSFVLAGITDTQYF.

This rearrangement joins TRBV2 to TRBJ2-1; tentatively, D is TRBD1 (6 bases). Germline values: CDR1 SNHLY, CDR2 FYNNEI. Trimming took 4 bases from V and 8 from J, leaving 18 bases between them. The CDR3 has 15 residues. CDR3 sequence (DNA): TGTGCCAGCAGTGTTCGGTCAGGGGTTAGGGATGAGCAGTTCTTC. It translates to CASSVRSGVRDEQFF.

The V and J genes are TRBV5-1 and TRBJ2-7, with a weak D call TRBD2 (6 bases). The V gene's germline CDR1 is SGHRS and CDR2 YFSETQ. V lost 5 bases and J lost 0, with 15 bases in between. This CDR3 has 15 residues. The DNA of the CDR3 is TGCGCCAGCAGTTTTACTAGCAAGAACTCCTACGAGCAGTACTTC. Translation gives CASSFTSKNSYEQYF.

The chain has TRBV5-1 and TRBJ2-7, with a tentative D call TRBD1 (6 bases). CDR3 length: 14 residues. Per germline, CDR1 SGHRS and CDR2 YFSETQ. V lost 1 base, J lost 2 bases, and 10 bases lay in between. CDR3 DNA: TGCGCCAGCAGCTTGATTAGGGGGACCTACGAGCAGTACTTC. Translating gives CASSLIRGTYEQYF.

This chain joins TRBV19 and TRBJ1-5; weak D call: TRBD1 (5 bases). CDR3 length: 14 amino acids. V lost 7 bases and J lost 4, with 14 bases in between. Germline V gene data show CDR1 as LNHDA and CDR2 as SQIVND (reference sequence). The CDR3 here is CASNPGPRNQPQHF. The CDR3 DNA reads as TGTGCCAGTAACCCGGGACCGAGAAATCAGCCCCAGCATTTT. Combining the CDR3 with reference TRBV19 and TRBJ1-5 gives the whole variable domain DGGITQSPKYLFRKEGQNVTLSCEQNLNHDAMYWYRQDPGQGLRLIYYSQIVNDFQKGDIAEGYSVSREKKESFPLTVTSAQKNPTAFYLCASNPGPRNQPQHFGDGTRLSIL.

This sequence joins TRBV2 and TRBJ2-1; D is ambiguous. From germline, CDR1 is SNHLY and CDR2 FYNNEI. V was trimmed by 6 bases and J by 4 bases, leaving 10 bases between them. The CDR3 length is 13 residues. CDR3 loop: CASSRADYNEQFF. In nucleotides, the CDR3 is TGTGCCAGCAGCCGGGCCGATTACAATGAGCAGTTCTTC.

The chain is built from TRBV28 and TRBJ2-3, with 9 bases aligning to TRBD1. J gave up 3 bases and V 6 bases, and 4 bases lay outside the gene matches. The germline V gene has CDR1 MDHEN and CDR2 SYDVKM. The CDR3 length is 14 residues. CDR3 in amino acids: CASRSDRGTDTQYF. The CDR3 region has the DNA TGTGCCAGCAGATCCGACAGGGGGACAGATACGCAGTATTTT.

The chain is built from TRBV6-1 and TRBJ1-4; D perhaps matches TRBD1 (6 bases). This CDR3 spans 15 amino acids. Trimming took 6 bases from V and 3 from J, leaving 14 bases between them. CDR1 MNHNS and CDR2 SASEGT come from the germline V gene. The CDR3 is CASRPRGLANEKLFF. The DNA of the CDR3 is TGTGCCAGCAGACCAAGGGGGTTGGCTAATGAAAAACTGTTTTTT.

The rearrangement uses TRBV2 and TRBJ1-2, with D perhaps matching TRBD1 (5 bases). There are 12 residues in the CDR3. The V and J ends lost 6 bases and 4 bases respectively, with 9 bases between them. Germline values: CDR1 SNHLY, CDR2 FYNNEI. The chain's CDR3 is CASRGLTYGYTF. The CDR3 DNA reads TGTGCCAGCAGGGGACTGACCTATGGCTACACCTTC. The full variable domain, with the rest looked up from reference TRBV2 and TRBJ1-2, is EPEVTQTPSHQVTQMGQEVILRCVPISNHLYFYWYRQILGQKVEFLVSFYNNEISEKSEIFDDQFSVERPDGSNFTLKIRSTKLEDSAMYFCASRGLTYGYTFGSGTRLTVV.

J is TRBJ2-7 and V is TRBV9; D uncertain. V lost 0 bases and J 3 bases, leaving 7 bases between the germline ends. This CDR3 spans 13 amino acids. Germline V lookup: CDR1 SGDLS, CDR2 YYNGEE. The CDR3 reads CASSVDARYEQYF. DNA for the CDR3: TGTGCCAGCAGCGTAGATGCGCGCTACGAGCAGTACTTC.

The chain employs TRBV7-9 and TRBJ2-6, with D possibly being TRBD1 or TRBD2 (5 bases each). Germline-derived CDR1 and CDR2 are SEHNR and FQNEAQ (reference sequence). Trimming shortened V by 5 bases and J by 4 bases, and 15 bases separated the two germline ends. CDR3 length equals 16 residues. The CDR3 DNA reads TGTGCCAGCAGCACCCGGGGCGGCGGAGGGGCCAACGTCCTGACTTTC. This sequence encodes CASSTRGGGGANVLTF.

J is TRBJ2-5 and V is TRBV28, with 8 bases aligning to TRBD1. CDR3 length: 13 residues. Germline V gene lookup returns CDR1 MDHEN and CDR2 SYDVKM. Trimming cost V 6 bases and J 4 bases; bases outside gene matches: 4. The chain's CDR3 is CASSSDRGETQYF. The DNA for the CDR3 is TGTGCCAGCAGCTCCGACAGGGGAGAGACCCAGTACTTC.

CDR3 sequence (DNA): TGCGCCAGCACCATCTTCGGGAGGGGCCGATCCTACAATGAGCAGTTCTTC. Residues: CASTIFGRGRSYNEQFF. V gene TRBV5-1 combines with J gene TRBJ2-1; 8 nucleotides line up with TRBD2. Germline CDR1 and CDR2: SGHRS and YFSETQ. The CDR3 loop spans 17 amino acids. Trimming took 6 bases from V and 1 from J; bases not matched to a gene: 12.

The V gene is TRBV5-1, the J gene TRBJ2-1; D gene ambiguous. This CDR3 has 13 amino acids. Germline V CDR1 and CDR2: SGHRS, YFSETQ. V was pared by 1 base and J by 8 bases, with 10 bases between. In DNA form, the CDR3 reads TGCGCCAGCAGCTTGCCAAGTTTGTATGAGCAGTTCTTC. Residues: CASSLPSLYEQFF.

The J gene is TRBJ2-1, the V gene TRBV9; the match to TRBD2 covers 11 bases. This CDR3 has 15 amino acids. Germline-derived CDR1 and CDR2 are SGDLS and YYNGEE. The trim removed 4 bases at V and 6 bases at J, leaving 6 bases unmatched. The CDR3 protein is CASSSGLAAINEQFF. As DNA, the CDR3 is TGTGCCAGCAGCTCGGGACTAGCGGCGATCAATGAGCAGTTCTTC.

The chain couples TRBV12-5 to TRBJ2-3; D unclear. Germline values: CDR1 LGHNT, CDR2 FRNRAP. The CDR3 loop spans 14 amino acids. The V end was cut by 2 bases, the J end by 0 bases, with 6 bases between. Here the CDR3 reads CASGLWPSTDTQYF. DNA for the CDR3: TGTGCTAGTGGTTTGTGGCCGAGCACAGATACGCAGTATTTT. The full variable domain, with the rest looked up from reference TRBV12-5 and TRBJ2-3, is DARVTQTPRHKVTEMGQEVTMRCQPILGHNTVFWYRQTMMQGLELLAYFRNRAPLDDSGMPKDRFSAEMPDATLATLKIQPSEPRDSAVYFCASGLWPSTDTQYFGPGTRLTVL.

In nucleotides, the CDR3 is TGTGCCAGCAGCCTTACCGGGACAACCGAAGCTTTCTTT. This gives the protein CASSLTGTTEAFF. The chain joins TRBV5-4 to TRBJ1-1; D is possibly TRBD1 (6 bases). With 4 bases removed from V and 8 bases from J, the gap between germline ends came to 15 bases. This CDR3 is 13 amino acids long. Per the germline V gene, CDR1 is SGHNT and CDR2 is YYREEE (reference sequence).

The V call is TRBV27, the J call TRBJ2-3; 9 bases line up with TRBD2. The CDR3 runs 16 residues. With 4 bases clipped from V and 2 bases from J, the junction kept 7 bases outside the gene matches. Germline assignment: CDR1 MNHEY and CDR2 SMNVEV (reference sequence). CDR3 in amino acids: CASSSRTSDFTDTQYF. CDR3 sequence (DNA): TGTGCCAGCAGTTCGCGGACTAGCGACTTCACAGATACGCAGTATTTT.

The genes are TRBV27 and TRBJ1-2; the D gene is possibly TRBD1 (6 bases). The germline CDR1 and CDR2 sequences are MNHEY and SMNVEV (reference sequence). Trimming stripped 3 bases from V and 7 bases from J, with 12 bases between. CDR3 length equals 13 residues. The DNA of the CDR3 is TGTGCCAGCAGTTTGGGGGGCAGGGGTGGCTACACCTTC. Residues: CASSLGGRGGYTF.

The V gene is TRBV5-3, the J gene TRBJ2-5, with D tentatively TRBD1 (6 bases). TRBV5-3 is noted as an ORF with a role that remains uncertain. The CDR3 has 17 amino acids. The V gene lost 5 bases and the J gene lost 3 bases, with 23 bases spanning the gap. In DNA form, the CDR3 reads TGTGCCAGAAGTCCCTCCCCGCGCCGGGACAAAAAAGAGACCCAGTACTTC. This codes for CARSPSPRRDKKETQYF.